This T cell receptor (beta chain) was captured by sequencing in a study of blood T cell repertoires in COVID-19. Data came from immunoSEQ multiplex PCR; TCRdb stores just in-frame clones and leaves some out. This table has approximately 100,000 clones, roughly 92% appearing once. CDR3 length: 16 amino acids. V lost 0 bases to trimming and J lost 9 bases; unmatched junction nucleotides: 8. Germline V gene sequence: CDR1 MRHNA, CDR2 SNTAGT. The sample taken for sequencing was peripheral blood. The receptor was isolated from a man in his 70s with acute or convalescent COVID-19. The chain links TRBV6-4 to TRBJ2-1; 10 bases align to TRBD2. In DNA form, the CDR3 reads TGTGCCAGCAGTGACTCGGCTAGCGGGAGTTTTGTTGAGCAGTTCTTC. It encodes CASSDSASGSFVEQFF.